This record looks at one TCR beta chain sequence and its context. This clone was counted between two and nine times. The antigen it recognizes is unknown. No much larger clone exists at a distance of one base, and base qualities are not known. This specimen belongs to a study of cytomegalovirus exposure and HLA in healthy donors (dated by TCRdb to about 2017). The study in broad terms: In an earlier analysis of 587 of the donors, approximately 260 Gb of sequence data and 90 million to 120 million unique TCR beta sequences from about 190 million T cells were reported. An early release that covered 500 to 800 HLA-typed donors contained around 300 gigabases of sequencing data and tens of millions of unique TCR sequences. Of the 350 to 450 genotyped donors, 75% to 85% were placed in the genetic ancestry cluster associated with self-reported Caucasian donors. The study was designed to test whether signatures of past pathogen exposure could be identified by cataloging public T cell receptors. The T cell repertoires of under 700 subjects were profiled by immunosequencing and related to cytomegalovirus serostatus. Besides the first cohort of more than 650 subjects, a separate validation cohort made up of around 120 different subjects was used. To predict cytomegalovirus infection status, the study brought together high-throughput TCR immunosequencing, statistical association of individual TCRs with disease status, and machine learning. A later analysis re-analyzed previously published TCR beta repertoires from 666 donors and added high-resolution HLA genotyping to study TCR occurrence patterns. The later analysis used no new phenotypic data to find candidate immune exposures, relying instead on TCR beta sequences and their occurrence across donors. An earlier analysis of around 580 of the donors used high-throughput TCR beta sequencing to judge whether each TCR beta V gene segment behaved as functional or pseudogenic. Donor age, sex, ethnicity and CMV serostatus were collected together with the repertoire data. In a later genetic analysis, genome-wide SNP genotypes for 398 of the 666 donors were used, and that subset was treated as a discovery cohort. All discovery cohort repertoires had been generated on a single sequencing platform. HLA typing covered class I and class II loci at four-digit resolution. The number of donors typed differed by locus, with about 620-630 for A, B, C, DRB1 and DQB1, about 500 for DQA1, 600 to 610 for DPA1, and around 460 for DPB1. Roughly five DR-DQ haplotypes were handled as single units for association and clustering, since linkage in the cohort was strong. Among roughly 400 genotyped donors of the cohort, an average of about 220,000 unique TCR beta nucleotide sequences was sequenced per donor, of which about 18% were non-productive.

Receptor amplification or capture employed the immunoSEQ multiplex PCR assay. For the multiplex PCR, a mixture combining 60 forward primers for TCR Vbeta segments and 13 reverse primers for TCR Jbeta segments was used. The CDR3 region of rearranged TCR beta genes was amplified from genomic DNA with a multiplex PCR assay. On the Illumina HiSeq System, the amplified TCR beta libraries were sequenced as 87-base-pair reads. The original methods were these. A later analysis tallied some 79 million unique TCR beta chains across the 666 repertoires, and approximately 9.9 million of those chains were shared by two or more donors. A nearest-neighbor algorithm error-corrected the raw reads and collapsed the reads into unique sequences, merging closely related sequences to remove PCR and sequencing errors. To assign V, D and J gene segments, CDR3 sequences were aligned to IMGT reference sequences. For a sequence to be retained, at least a six-nucleotide match to both a V gene segment and a J gene segment was required. A rearrangement counted as productive if the CDR3 had no stop codons and remained in frame with V and J, and every other rearrangement counted as non-productive. CDR3 was defined by IMGT convention, running from the second conserved V-encoded cysteine to the conserved J-encoded phenylalanine. The earlier analysis of a few hundred of the donors excluded sequences that lacked an unambiguous match to a single V gene segment. In an earlier analysis of about 590 of the donors, a V segment was called functional when productive rearrangements were above 56.7%, and segregating when the standard deviation between donors exceeded 5%. A statistical classification framework was built to diagnose cytomegalovirus status from the catalog of TCR beta chain sequences. In a later analysis, TCR nucleotide sequences were compared against IMGT/GENE-DB human TR gene sequences so that V and J genes could be assigned. In a later analysis, CDR3 sequences and most-parsimonious VDJ recombination scenarios were assigned using the TCRdist pipeline. In a later analysis, each TCR beta chain was defined by its CDR3 amino acid sequence together with its V-gene family, and reads lacking a unique V-gene family were excluded. In a later analysis, approximately 640 highly shared, low-generation-probability nucleotide sequences were removed to address suspected cross-contamination and a sequencing artifact. For each public chain, a later analysis derived a clonal expansion index from normalized ranks of inferred template counts within each repertoire. In a later analysis, generation probabilities were computed with a VDJ recombination model fitted to out-of-frame rearrangements, and the resulting probabilities were checked against IGoR. A later analysis scored TCR-TCR, TCR-HLA and TCR-CMV co-occurrence with hypergeometric tests, applying a repertoire-size bias correction to TCR pairs. False discovery rates were estimated in a later analysis by permuting HLA or CMV assignments 20 times. In a later analysis, co-occurring TCRs were grouped using DBSCAN, and TCRdist sequence similarity was added for clustering within HLA-allele-positive subsets. Co-occurrence clustering excluded repertoires with fewer than 30,000 or more than 120,000 public chains, plus five with anomalous nucleotide sharing. What TCRdb holds here is the immuneACCESS table cut down to in-frame rearrangements. Part of the clones is not present; checked against another copy, under half of the missing clones reflect an unresolved V gene, and the others are unexplained. That table gives V, J and clone size, and the DNA gave D and trimming. The sample profile shows around 70,000 clones; just over 70% of them were found once. The ten biggest clones cover roughly 4.9% of the sample.

The investigation overall reported the following: In this cohort, only TCR beta chains were sequenced, and detectable features were limited by the absence of alpha or paired-chain data. Because HLA typing was unavailable for some donors at each locus, only the typed subset was used in association tests. In an earlier analysis of more than 450 of the donors, most TCR beta V segments were observed in productive rearrangements about 87% or about 30% of the time, broadly matching IMGT annotations. A group of highly shared sequence variants was considered likely to be a technical artifact of the sequencing pipeline. Most TCR sequences were observed very rarely across donors, whereas some public TCRs were present in many individuals. Because the 87-base-pair reads could not distinguish some IMGT-functional V segments, including TRBV6-2 and TRBV6-3, those segments were excluded. An association between a missense DCLRE1C variant and V-gene and J-gene trimming of TCR beta chains was found in a later genetic analysis and replicated in an independent cohort. The earlier analysis of 587 of the donors excluded around 17 rarely observed V segments, including chromosome 9 orphons, because counts were too low. Immune exposure information for the cohort was limited to CMV serostatus. Several of the top co-occurrence clusters appeared to be linked to parvovirus B19, influenza, CMV and Epstein-Barr virus, according to a later analysis. When HLA alleles, especially DR and DQ, strongly co-occurred, TCR associations were difficult to assign to individual alleles. In both the original and validation cohorts, the classifier was reported to diagnose cytomegalovirus status with high specificity and sensitivity. Most CMV-associated TCR beta chains appeared to be HLA-restricted in a later analysis, and the HLA associations seemed to be driven largely by CMV exposure. Three of the identified cytomegalovirus-associated TCR beta chains were confirmed in vitro to be specific for cytomegalovirus antigens. The study gave a list of over 150 TCR beta chains associated with cytomegalovirus. Linkage disequilibrium might explain the correlated functional status among segregating V segments, but an unknown experimental factor could not be ruled out. According to the authors, the approach could potentially be generalized to other disease states and immunological phenotypes. A later analysis found that TCR association rates varied across HLA loci, with DRB1 alleles showing the most associated TCRs and HLA-C alleles the fewest. A further reported finding was that TCR beta sequences accurately predicted the HLA-A and HLA-B alleles for most subjects in the first cohort. A later analysis associated 16,951 TCR beta sequences with specific HLA alleles at a false discovery rate of 0.05. In a later genetic analysis, fewer N-insertions in productive TCRs were reported among donors in an Asian-associated ancestry cluster than the roughly 700-donor mean. In a later analysis, HLA-associated TCR beta chains were found to be more clonally expanded and to have lower generation probabilities than equally common non-associated chains. Presence/absence analyses assumed roughly uniform sequencing depth across donors, an assumption that may not hold.

V is shortened by 1 base, J by 2 bases, and the region joining them spans 9 bases. From cysteine to phenylalanine, the CDR3 is 14 amino acids long. Of the read, only the CDR3 DNA is kept; its 42 bases are in frame from base 1. The germline V gene gives CDR1 as SGHRS and CDR2 as YFSETQ. In total, more than 500 healthy bone marrow donors made up the cohort. All cohort members were sampled while nominally healthy, although unrecorded immune exposures were likely present. The donor tested CMV seropositive, placing the donor among the 250 to 300 seropositive members of the cohort. Every donor gave a peripheral blood sample, and the peripheral blood mononuclear cells from that sample were used for TCR beta sequencing. The Qiagen DNeasy Blood Extraction Kit was used to extract genomic DNA from the blood cell samples.

The receptor chain draws on TRBV5-1 and TRBJ2-5, with a weak D call of TRBD2 (5 bases match). Sample: PBMCs. The sequence was obtained from a man aged 55-75 years in good health and CMV-seropositive. The CDR3 protein is CASSLFSGQETQYF. The DNA sequence follows: TGCGCCAGCAGCTTGTTTTCGGGGCAAGAGACCCAGTACTTC.